Listed here is a single TCR beta chain. One base away lies a much larger clone, so this may be a sequencing read error. Other DNA sequences in the same sample also yield this CDR3. The protocol was immunoSEQ multiplex PCR, while the TCRdb copy is restricted to in-frame clones and leaves out a portion. The sample holds 8,000 to 10,000 clones, approximately 64% seen once. This sample is drawn from a study of tissue T cells after allogeneic stem cell transplantation. The CDR3 extends over 13 amino acids. V was pared by 1 base and J by 3 bases, with 2 bases of the junction left unmatched. Per the germline V gene, CDR1 is GTSNPN and CDR2 is SVGIG (reference sequence).

The rearrangement links TRBV30 to TRBJ2-5; the match to TRBD1 covers 7 bases. The TCR was taken from a woman aged 18-50 years with breast cancer. Sequencing used tissue from the ileum, obtained at autopsy. CDR3: CAWSAGQEETQYF. DNA of the CDR3: TGTGCCTGGAGTGCCGGACAGGAAGAGACCCAGTACTTC.